The rows below give T cell receptor beta chains drawn from one sample of a study of T-cell reconstitution after alpha-beta-depleted transplantation in children. TCRdb redid the calling of the PCR reads with MiXCR, one entry per CDR3 protein. The sample carries nearly 400,000 distinct CDR3 sequences, about a fifth recorded once. The starting material was PBMCs from the stem cell graft donor, obtained from the stem cell graft. These receptors were collected from a human donor who donated a stem cell graft to a child with acute myeloid leukemia. Both conserved end residues are part of each CDR3. The order of the fields is V gene, J gene, CDR3 protein.

V gene: TRBV12-3/TRBV12-4; J gene: TRBJ2-3; CDR3 protein: CASSIYSTDTQYF
V gene: TRBV28; J gene: TRBJ2-3; CDR3 protein: CASSYVAGGLDTQYF
V gene: TRBV15; J gene: TRBJ2-3; CDR3 protein: CATSRERAGRTDTQYF
V gene: TRBV20-1; J gene: TRBJ2-7; CDR3 protein: CSAAQGGDEQYF
V gene: TRBV5-5; J gene: TRBJ2-1; CDR3 protein: CASSPMDRDYSYNEQFF
V gene: TRBV20-1; J gene: TRBJ2-1; CDR3 protein: CSAEVYPTYNEQFF
V gene: TRBV29-1; J gene: TRBJ2-3; CDR3 protein: CSVAQGTDTQYF
V gene: TRBV12-3/TRBV12-4; J gene: TRBJ2-3; CDR3 protein: CASSLAERNTQYF
V gene: TRBV5-6; J gene: TRBJ2-7; CDR3 protein: CASSVGQSFEQYF
V gene: TRBV5-1; J gene: TRBJ2-2; CDR3 protein: CASSLDSAVNTGELFF
V gene: TRBV20-1; J gene: TRBJ2-1; CDR3 protein: CSAVIVGQGLERRFF
V gene: TRBV27; J gene: TRBJ2-7; CDR3 protein: CASQNPGQGGEQYF
V gene: TRBV29-1; J gene: TRBJ1-2; CDR3 protein: CSVSSRTGDGYGYTF
V gene: TRBV20-1; J gene: TRBJ1-1; CDR3 protein: CSASNQGDTEAFF
V gene: TRBV19; J gene: TRBJ2-1; CDR3 protein: CATGERDSYNEQFF
V gene: TRBV27; J gene: TRBJ2-2; CDR3 protein: CASSFFIGRGTGELFF
V gene: TRBV20-1; J gene: TRBJ1-3; CDR3 protein: CSAVSGNTIYF
V gene: TRBV12-3/TRBV12-4; J gene: TRBJ1-5; CDR3 protein: CASNLDRVSNQPQHF
V gene: TRBV7-3; J gene: TRBJ2-5; CDR3 protein: CASSLVGGSVKTQYF
V gene: TRBV6-5; J gene: TRBJ2-7; CDR3 protein: CASSYTGRSYEQYF
V gene: TRBV5-1; J gene: TRBJ2-1; CDR3 protein: CASTTGDDEQFF
V gene: TRBV20-1; J gene: TRBJ2-7; CDR3 protein: CSARSGGHYEQYF
V gene: TRBV28; J gene: TRBJ2-3; CDR3 protein: CASWQGFTDTQYF
V gene: TRBV12-3/TRBV12-4; J gene: TRBJ2-7; CDR3 protein: CASSFIVISEQYF
V gene: TRBV20-1; J gene: TRBJ1-1; CDR3 protein: CSPTGGMNTEAFF